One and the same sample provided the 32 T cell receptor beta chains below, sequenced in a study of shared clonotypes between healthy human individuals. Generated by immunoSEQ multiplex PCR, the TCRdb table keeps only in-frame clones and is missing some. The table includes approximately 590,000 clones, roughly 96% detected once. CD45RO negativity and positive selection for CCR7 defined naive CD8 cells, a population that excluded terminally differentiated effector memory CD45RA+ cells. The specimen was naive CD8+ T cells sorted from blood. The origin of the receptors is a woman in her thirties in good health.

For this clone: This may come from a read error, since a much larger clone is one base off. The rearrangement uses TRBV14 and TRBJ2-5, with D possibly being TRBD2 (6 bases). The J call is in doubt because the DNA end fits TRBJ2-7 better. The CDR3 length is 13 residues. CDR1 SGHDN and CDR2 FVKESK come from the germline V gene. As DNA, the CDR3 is TGTGCCAGCAGCCCTGGGACTTCCTACGAGCAGTACTTC. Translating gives CASSPGTSYEQYF.

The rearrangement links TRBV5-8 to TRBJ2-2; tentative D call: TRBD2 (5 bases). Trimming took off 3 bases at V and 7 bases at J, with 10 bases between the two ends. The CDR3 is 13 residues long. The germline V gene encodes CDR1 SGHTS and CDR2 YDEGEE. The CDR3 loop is CASSSGFGGELFF. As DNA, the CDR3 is TGTGCCAGCAGCTCGGGGTTTGGCGGGGAGCTGTTTTTT.

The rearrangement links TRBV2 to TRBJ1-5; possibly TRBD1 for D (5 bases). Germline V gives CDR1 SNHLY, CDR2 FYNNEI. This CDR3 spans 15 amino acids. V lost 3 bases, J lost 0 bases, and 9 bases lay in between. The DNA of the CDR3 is TGTGCCAGCAGTGAGGCGGGGGTTAGCAATCAGCCCCAGCATTTT. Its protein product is CASSEAGVSNQPQHF.

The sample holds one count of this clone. The CDR3 loop is CASSQNSGGEQYF. The CDR3, as DNA: TGCGCCAGCAGCCAAAATTCGGGGGGCGAGCAGTACTTC. This chain links TRBV4-1 with TRBJ2-7, with 7 bases fitting TRBD2. J gave up 6 bases and V 2 bases, and 4 bases lay outside the gene matches. CDR3 length equals 13 residues. Looked up from germline, CDR1 is MGHRA and CDR2 is YSYEKL.

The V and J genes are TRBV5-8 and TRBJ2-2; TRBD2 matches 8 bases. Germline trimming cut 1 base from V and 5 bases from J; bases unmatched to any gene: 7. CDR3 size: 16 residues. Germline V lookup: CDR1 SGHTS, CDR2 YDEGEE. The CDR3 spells CASSLISGRRTGELFF. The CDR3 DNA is TGTGCCAGCAGCTTGATCAGCGGGAGAAGGACCGGGGAGCTGTTTTTT.

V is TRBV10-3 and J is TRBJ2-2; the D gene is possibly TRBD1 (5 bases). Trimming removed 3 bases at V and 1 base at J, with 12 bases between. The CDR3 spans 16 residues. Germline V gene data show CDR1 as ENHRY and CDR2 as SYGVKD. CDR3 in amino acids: CAISDPQVLNTGELFF. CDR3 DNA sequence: TGTGCCATCAGTGATCCACAGGTACTGAACACCGGGGAGCTGTTTTTT.

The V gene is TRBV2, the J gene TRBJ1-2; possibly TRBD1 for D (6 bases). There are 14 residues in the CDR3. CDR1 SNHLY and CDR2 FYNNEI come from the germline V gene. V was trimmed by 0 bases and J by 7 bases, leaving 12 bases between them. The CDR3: CASSEAYGGPGYTF. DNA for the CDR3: TGTGCCAGCAGTGAAGCATATGGGGGGCCTGGCTACACCTTC. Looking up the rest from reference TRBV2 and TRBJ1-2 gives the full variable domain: EPEVTQTPSHQVTQMGQEVILRCVPISNHLYFYWYRQILGQKVEFLVSFYNNEISEKSEIFDDQFSVERPDGSNFTLKIRSTKLEDSAMYFCASSEAYGGPGYTFGSGTRLTVV.

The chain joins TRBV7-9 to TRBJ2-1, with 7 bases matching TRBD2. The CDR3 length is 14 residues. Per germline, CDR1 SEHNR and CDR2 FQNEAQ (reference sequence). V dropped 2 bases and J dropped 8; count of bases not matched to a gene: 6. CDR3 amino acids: CASSLIGGGDEQFF. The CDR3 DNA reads TGTGCCAGCAGCTTAATCGGGGGAGGGGATGAGCAGTTCTTC. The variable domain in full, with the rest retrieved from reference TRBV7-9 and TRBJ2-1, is DTGVSQNPRHKITKRGQNVTFRCDPISEHNRLYWYRQTLGQGPEFLTYFQNEAQLEKSRLLSDRFSAERPKGSFSTLEIQRTEQGDSAMYLCASSLIGGGDEQFFGPGTRLTVL.

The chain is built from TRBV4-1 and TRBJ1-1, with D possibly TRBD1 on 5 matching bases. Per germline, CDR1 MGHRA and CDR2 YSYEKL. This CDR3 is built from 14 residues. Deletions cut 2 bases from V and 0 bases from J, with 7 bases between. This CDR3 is CASSQRGVNTEAFF. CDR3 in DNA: TGCGCCAGCAGCCAACGGGGGGTGAACACTGAAGCTTTCTTT.

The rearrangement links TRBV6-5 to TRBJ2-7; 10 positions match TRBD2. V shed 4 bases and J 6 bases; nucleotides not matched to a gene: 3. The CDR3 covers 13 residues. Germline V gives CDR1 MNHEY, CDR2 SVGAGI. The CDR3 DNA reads TGTGCCAGCAGTTCTAGCGGGAGCGGCGAGCAGTACTTC. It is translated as CASSSSGSGEQYF.

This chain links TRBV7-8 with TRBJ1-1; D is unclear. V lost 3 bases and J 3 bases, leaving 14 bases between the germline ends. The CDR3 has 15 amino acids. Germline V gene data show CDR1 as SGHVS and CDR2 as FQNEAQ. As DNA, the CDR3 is TGTGCCAGCAGCTTGGGGTGGCGAAGATACACTGAAGCTTTCTTT. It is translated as CASSLGWRRYTEAFF.

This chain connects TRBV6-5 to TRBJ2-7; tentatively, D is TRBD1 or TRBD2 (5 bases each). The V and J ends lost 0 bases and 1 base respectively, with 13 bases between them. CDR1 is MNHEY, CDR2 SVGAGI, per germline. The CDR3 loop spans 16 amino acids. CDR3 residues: CASSYSDGTVSYEQYF. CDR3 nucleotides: TGTGCCAGCAGTTACTCCGACGGGACCGTATCCTACGAGCAGTACTTC.

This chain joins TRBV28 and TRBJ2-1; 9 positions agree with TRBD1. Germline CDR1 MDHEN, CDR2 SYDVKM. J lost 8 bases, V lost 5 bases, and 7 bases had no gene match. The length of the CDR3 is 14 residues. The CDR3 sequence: CASSTGTGQDEQFF. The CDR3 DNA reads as TGTGCCAGCAGTACCGGGACAGGGCAGGATGAGCAGTTCTTC.

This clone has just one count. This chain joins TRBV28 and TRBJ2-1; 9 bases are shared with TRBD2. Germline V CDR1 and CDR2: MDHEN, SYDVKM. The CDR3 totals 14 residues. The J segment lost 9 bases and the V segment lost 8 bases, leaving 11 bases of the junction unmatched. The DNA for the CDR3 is TGTGCCAGCGAGATAAATCCTAGCGGGATTGAGCAGTTCTTC. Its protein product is CASEINPSGIEQFF.

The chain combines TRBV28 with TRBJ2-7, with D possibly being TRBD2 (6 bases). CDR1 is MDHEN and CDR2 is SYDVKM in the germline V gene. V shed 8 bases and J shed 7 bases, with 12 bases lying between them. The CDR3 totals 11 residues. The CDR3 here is CASEEAGEQYF. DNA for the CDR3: TGTGCCAGCGAGGAGGCGGGGGAGCAGTACTTC.

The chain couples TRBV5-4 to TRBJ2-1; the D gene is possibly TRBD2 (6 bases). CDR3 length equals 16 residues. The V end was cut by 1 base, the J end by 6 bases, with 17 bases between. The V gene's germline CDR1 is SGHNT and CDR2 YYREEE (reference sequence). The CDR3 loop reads CASSLRVGGKSNEQFF. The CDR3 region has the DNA TGTGCCAGCAGCTTGCGGGTTGGCGGGAAAAGCAATGAGCAGTTCTTC.

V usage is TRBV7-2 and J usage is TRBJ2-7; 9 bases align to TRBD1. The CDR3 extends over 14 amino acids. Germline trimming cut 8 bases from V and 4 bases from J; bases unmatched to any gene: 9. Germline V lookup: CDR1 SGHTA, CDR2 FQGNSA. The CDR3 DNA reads TGTGCCAGCGTCCGGACAGGGGATATATACGAGCAGTACTTC. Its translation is CASVRTGDIYEQYF.

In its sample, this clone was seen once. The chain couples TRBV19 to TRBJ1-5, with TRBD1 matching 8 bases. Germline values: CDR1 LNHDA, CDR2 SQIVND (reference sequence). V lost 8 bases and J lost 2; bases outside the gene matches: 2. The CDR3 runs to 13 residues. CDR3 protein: CASADRGNQPQHF. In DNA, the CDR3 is TGTGCCAGTGCGGACAGGGGCAATCAGCCCCAGCATTTT. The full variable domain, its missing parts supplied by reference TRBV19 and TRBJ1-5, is DGGITQSPKYLFRKEGQNVTLSCEQNLNHDAMYWYRQDPGQGLRLIYYSQIVNDFQKGDIAEGYSVSREKKESFPLTVTSAQKNPTAFYLCASADRGNQPQHFGDGTRLSIL.

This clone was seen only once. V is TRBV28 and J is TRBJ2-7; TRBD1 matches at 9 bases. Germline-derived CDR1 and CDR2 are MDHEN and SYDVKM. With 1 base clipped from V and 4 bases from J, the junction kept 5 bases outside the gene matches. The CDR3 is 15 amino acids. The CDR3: CASSLSGQGTYEQYF. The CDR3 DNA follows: TGTGCCAGCAGTTTATCGGGACAGGGCACATACGAGCAGTACTTC.

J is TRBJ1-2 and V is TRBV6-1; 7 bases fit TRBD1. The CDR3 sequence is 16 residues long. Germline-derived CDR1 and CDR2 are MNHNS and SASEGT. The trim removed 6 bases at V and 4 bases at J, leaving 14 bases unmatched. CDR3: CASRERGGAGRYGYTF. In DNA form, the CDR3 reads TGTGCCAGCAGGGAACGAGGGGGCGCGGGCCGCTATGGCTACACCTTC.

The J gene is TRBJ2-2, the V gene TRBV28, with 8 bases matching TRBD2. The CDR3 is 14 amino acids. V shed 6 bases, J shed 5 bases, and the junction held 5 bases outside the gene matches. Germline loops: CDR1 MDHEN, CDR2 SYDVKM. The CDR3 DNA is TGTGCCAGCAGGAACGGGGGGGATACCGGGGAGCTGTTTTTT. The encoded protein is CASRNGGDTGELFF.

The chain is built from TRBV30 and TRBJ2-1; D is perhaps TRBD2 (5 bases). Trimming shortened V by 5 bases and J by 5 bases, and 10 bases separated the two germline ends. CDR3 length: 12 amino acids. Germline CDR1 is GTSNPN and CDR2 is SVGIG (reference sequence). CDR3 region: CAWGYGNNEQFF. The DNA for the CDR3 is TGTGCCTGGGGCTACGGGAACAATGAGCAGTTCTTC. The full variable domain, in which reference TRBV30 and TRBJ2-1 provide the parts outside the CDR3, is SQTIHQWPATLVQPVGSPLSLECTVEGTSNPNLYWYRQAAGRGLQLLFYSVGIGQISSEVPQNLSASRPQDRQFILSSKKLLLSDSGFYLCAWGYGNNEQFFGPGTRLTVL.

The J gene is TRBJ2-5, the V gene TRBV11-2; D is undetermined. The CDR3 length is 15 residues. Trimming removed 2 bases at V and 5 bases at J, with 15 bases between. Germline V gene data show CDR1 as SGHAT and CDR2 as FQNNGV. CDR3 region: CASSLRDTLRETQYF. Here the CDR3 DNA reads TGTGCCAGCAGCTTACGCGACACCCTCCGGGAGACCCAGTACTTC.

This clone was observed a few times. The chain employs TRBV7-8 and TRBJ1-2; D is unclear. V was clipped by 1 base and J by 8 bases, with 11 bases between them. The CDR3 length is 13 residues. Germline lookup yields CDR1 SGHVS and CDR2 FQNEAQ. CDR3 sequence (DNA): TGTGCCAGCAGCTTAGGCCTCAGTGGGGGCTACACCTTC. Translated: CASSLGLSGGYTF.

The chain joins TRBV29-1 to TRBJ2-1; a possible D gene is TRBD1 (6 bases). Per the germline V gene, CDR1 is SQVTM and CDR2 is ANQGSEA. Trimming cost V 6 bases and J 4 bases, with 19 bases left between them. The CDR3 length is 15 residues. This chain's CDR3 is CSVYGDTGQYNEQFF. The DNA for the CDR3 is TGCAGCGTCTACGGGGACACAGGACAGTACAATGAGCAGTTCTTC.

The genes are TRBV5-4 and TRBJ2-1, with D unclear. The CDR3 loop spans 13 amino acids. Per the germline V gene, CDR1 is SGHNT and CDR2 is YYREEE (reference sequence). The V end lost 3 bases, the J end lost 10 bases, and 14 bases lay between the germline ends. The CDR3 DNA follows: TGTGCCAGCAGCTCTATGACTGCCAACGAGCAGTTCTTC. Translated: CASSSMTANEQFF.

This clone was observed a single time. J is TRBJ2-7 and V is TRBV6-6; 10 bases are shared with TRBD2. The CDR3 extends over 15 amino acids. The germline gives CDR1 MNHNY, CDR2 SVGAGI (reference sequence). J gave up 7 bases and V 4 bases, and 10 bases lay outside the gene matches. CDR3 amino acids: CASSFWTSGEGEQYF. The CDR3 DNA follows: TGTGCCAGCAGTTTCTGGACTAGCGGAGAGGGGGAGCAGTACTTC.

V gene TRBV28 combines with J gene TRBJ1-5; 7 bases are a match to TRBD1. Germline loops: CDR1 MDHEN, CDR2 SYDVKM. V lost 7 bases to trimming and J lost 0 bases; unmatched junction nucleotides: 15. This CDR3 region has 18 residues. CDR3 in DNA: TGTGCCAGCACCCCCTCCCGACAGGGTGGATTTAGCAATCAGCCCCAGCATTTT. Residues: CASTPSRQGGFSNQPQHF.

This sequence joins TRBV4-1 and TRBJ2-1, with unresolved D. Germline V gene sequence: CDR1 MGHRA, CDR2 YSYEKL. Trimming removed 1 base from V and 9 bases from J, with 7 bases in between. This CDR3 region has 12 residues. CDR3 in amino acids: CASSQGLSEQFF. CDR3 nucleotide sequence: TGCGCCAGCAGCCAAGGTCTAAGTGAGCAGTTCTTC.

As DNA, the CDR3 is TGTGCCAGCGGGACACTGGCGGGGTTTGCCTACGAGCAGTACTTC. The encoded protein is CASGTLAGFAYEQYF. This rearrangement joins TRBV5-6 to TRBJ2-7; D tentatively fits TRBD1 or TRBD2 (6 bases each). V shed 7 bases and J shed 2 bases, with 19 bases lying between them. This CDR3 is 15 amino acids long. Germline loops: CDR1 SGHDT, CDR2 YYEEEE.

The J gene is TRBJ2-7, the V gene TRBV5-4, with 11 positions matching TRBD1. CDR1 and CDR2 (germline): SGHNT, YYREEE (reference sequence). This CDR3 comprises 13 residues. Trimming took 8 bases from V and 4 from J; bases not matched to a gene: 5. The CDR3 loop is CASHRDRGYEQYF. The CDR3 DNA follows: TGTGCCAGTCACCGGGACAGGGGGTACGAGCAGTACTTC.

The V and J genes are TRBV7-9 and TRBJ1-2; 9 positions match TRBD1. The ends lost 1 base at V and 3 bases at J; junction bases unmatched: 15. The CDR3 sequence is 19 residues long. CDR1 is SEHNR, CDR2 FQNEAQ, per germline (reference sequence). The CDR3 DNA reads TGTGCCAGCAGCTTAGAAGGGGACAGGGTGAGGGACTTTGACTATGGCTACACCTTC. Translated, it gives CASSLEGDRVRDFDYGYTF.